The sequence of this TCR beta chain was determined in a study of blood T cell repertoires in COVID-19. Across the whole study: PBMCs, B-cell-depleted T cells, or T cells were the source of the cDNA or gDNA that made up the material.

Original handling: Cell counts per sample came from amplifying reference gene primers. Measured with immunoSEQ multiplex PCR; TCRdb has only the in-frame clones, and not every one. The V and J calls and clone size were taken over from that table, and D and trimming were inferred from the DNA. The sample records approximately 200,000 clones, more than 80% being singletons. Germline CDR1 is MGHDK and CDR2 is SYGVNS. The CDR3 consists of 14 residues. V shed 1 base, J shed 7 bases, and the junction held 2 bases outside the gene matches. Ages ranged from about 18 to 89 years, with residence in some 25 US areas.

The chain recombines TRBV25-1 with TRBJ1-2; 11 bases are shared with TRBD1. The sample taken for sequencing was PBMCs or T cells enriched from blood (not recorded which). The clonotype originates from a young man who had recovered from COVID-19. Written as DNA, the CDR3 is TGTGCCAGCAGTGAATCCGGGACAGGGGGTGGCTACACCTTC. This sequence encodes CASSESGTGGGYTF.